A selection of T cell receptor beta chains follows, all from one sample in a study of blood T cell repertoires in COVID-19. Data came from immunoSEQ multiplex PCR; TCRdb stores just in-frame clones and leaves some out. The repertoire holds tens of thousands of clones, with less than 85% as singletons. The material sequenced was peripheral blood. The origin of the receptors is a man in his 60s with acute or convalescent COVID-19. Each CDR3 is given with its conserved first and last residue. A D gene is named only where the DNA matches it firmly. Clone size is given for some rows only: seen once, a few or many times, or a class if the clone is expanded.

cdr3_nt: TGTGCCAGCAGTTTACTAGGGGGCGGTCAGCCCCAGCATTTT
cdr3_aa: CASSLLGGGQPQHF
d_call: TRBD1
clone_size: NA
j_call: TRBJ1-5
v_call: TRBV28

cdr3_nt: TGCGCCAGCAGCTTGTGGACAGGGGGACCTAATGAAAAACTGTTTTTT
cdr3_aa: CASSLWTGGPNEKLFF
d_call: TRBD1
clone_size: few
j_call: TRBJ1-4
v_call: TRBV5-1

cdr3_nt: TGTGCCAGCAGTCACGGGGGGGTCACCGGGGAGCTGTTTTTT
cdr3_aa: CASSHGGVTGELFF
d_call: TRBD2
clone_size: NA
j_call: TRBJ2-2
v_call: TRBV9

cdr3_nt: TGTGCCAGCAGCCAACTAGGCGGAGCTTTCTTT
cdr3_aa: CASSQLGGAFF
d_call: NA
clone_size: once
j_call: TRBJ1-1
v_call: TRBV3-1/TRBV3-2

cdr3_nt: TGTGCCATCAGTGAGTCCGGCAGGGTAGGCTATGGCTACACCTTC
cdr3_aa: CAISESGRVGYGYTF
d_call: NA
clone_size: NA
j_call: TRBJ1-2
v_call: TRBV10-3

cdr3_nt: TGCGCCAGCAGCCAAGATACTAGAGTGCTAGCCAAAAACATTCAGTACTTC
cdr3_aa: CASSQDTRVLAKNIQYF
d_call: NA
clone_size: few
j_call: TRBJ2-4
v_call: TRBV4-1

cdr3_nt: TGTGCCAGCAGCCAAGTCCAGGGTCAAACCTACGAGCAGTACTTC
cdr3_aa: CASSQVQGQTYEQYF
d_call: NA
clone_size: NA
j_call: TRBJ2-7
v_call: TRBV4-2

cdr3_nt: TGTGCCAGCAGCTTCCAGACAGGGAACTACGAGCAGTACTTC
cdr3_aa: CASSFQTGNYEQYF
d_call: TRBD1
clone_size: once
j_call: TRBJ2-7
v_call: TRBV7-2

cdr3_nt: TGTGCCAGCAGGCAGGGGACAGGCCTTGGAGATAATTCACCCCTCCACTTT
cdr3_aa: CASRQGTGLGDNSPLHF
d_call: TRBD1
clone_size: NA
j_call: TRBJ1-6
v_call: TRBV28

cdr3_nt: TGTGCCAGCAGTTACTTCAGGGGGCCTGGCGAAAAACTGTTTTTT
cdr3_aa: CASSYFRGPGEKLFF
d_call: TRBD1
clone_size: NA
j_call: TRBJ1-4
v_call: TRBV6-5

cdr3_nt: TGTGCCAGCAGCTTAGGTACTATGTCACCCCTCCACTTT
cdr3_aa: CASSLGTMSPLHF
d_call: NA
clone_size: NA
j_call: TRBJ1-6
v_call: TRBV7-6

cdr3_nt: TGTGCCAGCAGTTACTCGACTAGCGGGGGCTCCTACGAGCAGTACTTC
cdr3_aa: CASSYSTSGGSYEQYF
d_call: TRBD2
clone_size: NA
j_call: TRBJ2-7
v_call: TRBV6-2/TRBV6-3

cdr3_nt: TGTGCCAGCAGCTTCCCCTCCGGGGTGAGGGGCTACACCTTC
cdr3_aa: CASSFPSGVRGYTF
d_call: NA
clone_size: NA
j_call: TRBJ1-2
v_call: TRBV7-9

cdr3_nt: TGTGCCATCAGTGGGGGAGGCGGGGTCGAGCAGTACTTC
cdr3_aa: CAISGGGGVEQYF
d_call: NA
clone_size: NA
j_call: TRBJ2-7
v_call: TRBV10-3

cdr3_nt: TGTGCCAGCAGCGCAGAGGGAAGGGCCTCAGATACGCAGTATTTT
cdr3_aa: CASSAEGRASDTQYF
d_call: NA
clone_size: NA
j_call: TRBJ2-3
v_call: TRBV9

cdr3_nt: TGCGCCAGCAGCTTGGACAGGGGAGGAAGGGAGACCCAGTACTTC
cdr3_aa: CASSLDRGGRETQYF
d_call: NA
clone_size: NA
j_call: TRBJ2-5
v_call: TRBV5-1

cdr3_nt: TGTGCCAGCAGTTTGGGGCGGGGGGTTGACACAGATACGCAGTATTTT
cdr3_aa: CASSLGRGVDTDTQYF
d_call: TRBD2
clone_size: NA
j_call: TRBJ2-3
v_call: TRBV27

cdr3_nt: TGTGCCAGCAGCTCCCTGGACAGGGGCGAGCAGTACTTC
cdr3_aa: CASSSLDRGEQYF
d_call: TRBD1
clone_size: NA
j_call: TRBJ2-7
v_call: TRBV7-3

cdr3_nt: TGCGCCAGCAGCTTGGACAGGGCGAACACCGGGGAGCTGTTTTTT
cdr3_aa: CASSLDRANTGELFF
d_call: NA
clone_size: NA
j_call: TRBJ2-2
v_call: TRBV5-1

cdr3_nt: TGTGCCAGCAGCCCCGGCTACGGGGCTGAAGCTTTCTTT
cdr3_aa: CASSPGYGAEAFF
d_call: NA
clone_size: NA
j_call: TRBJ1-1
v_call: TRBV5-4

cdr3_nt: TGTGCCAGCAGTGATCCACGACAGCTCAATGAAAAACTGTTTTTT
cdr3_aa: CASSDPRQLNEKLFF
d_call: NA
clone_size: NA
j_call: TRBJ1-4
v_call: TRBV25-1

cdr3_nt: TGTGCCAGCTCACCATTCGGACAACGGGACACTGAAGCTTTCTTT
cdr3_aa: CASSPFGQRDTEAFF
d_call: NA
clone_size: few
j_call: TRBJ1-1
v_call: TRBV18

cdr3_nt: TGTGCCAGCAGCTCAGGGCCGATGGGCAATCAGCCCCAGCATTTT
cdr3_aa: CASSSGPMGNQPQHF
d_call: NA
clone_size: NA
j_call: TRBJ1-5
v_call: TRBV5-5

cdr3_nt: TGCGCCAGCAGCCCGGAGGGTGGGTCAGGGCATACCATATATTTT
cdr3_aa: CASSPEGGSGHTIYF
d_call: NA
clone_size: NA
j_call: TRBJ1-3
v_call: TRBV4-3

cdr3_nt: TGTGCCAGCAGCTCCCCCCCCAATGAAGCTTTCTTT
cdr3_aa: CASSSPPNEAFF
d_call: NA
clone_size: NA
j_call: TRBJ1-1
v_call: TRBV9

cdr3_nt: TGTGCCTGGAGTCTCGCAGGGGGCGCCCCGGAGACCCAGTACTTC
cdr3_aa: CAWSLAGGAPETQYF
d_call: TRBD1
clone_size: few
j_call: TRBJ2-5
v_call: TRBV30